The rows below give T cell receptor beta chains drawn from one sample of a study of beta chain features in type 1 diabetes. Clones were read by immunoSEQ multiplex PCR, and TCRdb kept only the in-frame ones, dropping some. Here the sample spans around 690,000 clones, 9.5% to 15% being singletons. Specimen: naive CD4+ T cells from blood. The source of these receptors is a man aged 25-45 years with type 1 diabetes. CDR3s include the opening cysteine and the closing phenylalanine or tryptophan. The D gene is left open where the match is weak. Rows give clone size only sometimes, using once, few, many, or a class for an expanded clone.

D	V	size	J	CDR3	DNA
NA	TRBV7-2	NA	TRBJ2-5	CASSAGQGGETQYF	TGTGCCAGCAGCGCCGGGCAGGGCGGCGAGACCCAGTACTTC
NA	TRBV7-6	NA	TRBJ1-4	CASSSTGEKLFF	TGTGCCAGCAGCTCTACGGGGGAAAAACTGTTTTTT
TRBD2	TRBV9	few	TRBJ2-1	CASSSRGSGGPLGEQFF	TGTGCCAGCAGCTCCCGAGGAAGCGGGGGCCCCCTCGGAGAGCAGTTCTTC
NA	TRBV19	NA	TRBJ2-1	CASSSLSPYNEQFF	TGTGCCAGTAGCTCATTATCCCCCTACAATGAGCAGTTCTTC
NA	TRBV9	NA	TRBJ2-3	CASSAIDPDTQYF	TGTGCCAGCAGCGCTATAGACCCAGATACGCAGTATTTT
NA	TRBV7-9	NA	TRBJ2-2	CASSYLAVNTGELFF	TGTGCCAGCAGCTACCTAGCAGTTAACACCGGGGAGCTGTTTTTT
NA	TRBV7-2	few	TRBJ1-6	CASSLGHQNSPLHF	TGTGCCAGCAGCCTGGGACACCAAAATTCACCCCTCCACTTT
NA	TRBV4-3	once	TRBJ2-6	CASSQMTAVSGANVLTF	TGCGCCAGCAGCCAAATGACGGCCGTCTCTGGGGCCAACGTCCTGACTTTC
NA	TRBV11-2	few	TRBJ1-4	CASSSTATNEKLFF	TGTGCCAGCAGTTCGACAGCAACTAATGAAAAACTGTTTTTT
NA	TRBV7-2	NA	TRBJ1-1	CASSLVGTTEAFF	TGTGCCAGCAGCTTAGTAGGAACCACTGAAGCTTTCTTT
TRBD2	TRBV9	few	TRBJ2-1	CASSVGTSGQQEQFF	TGTGCCAGCAGCGTCGGGACTAGCGGGCAACAGGAGCAGTTCTTC
NA	TRBV28	NA	TRBJ1-5	CASRPGSGFNQPQHF	TGTGCCAGCAGACCTGGGAGCGGATTCAATCAGCCCCAGCATTTT
NA	TRBV29-1	NA	TRBJ2-4	CSAETVAKNIQYF	TGCAGCGCCGAGACAGTAGCCAAAAACATTCAGTACTTC
NA	TRBV9	NA	TRBJ1-1	CASSERVVAGAEAFF	TGTGCCAGCAGCGAGAGAGTGGTTGCGGGGGCAGAAGCTTTCTTT
NA	TRBV7-9	NA	TRBJ1-6	CASSLTVGGKSPLHF	TGTGCCAGCAGCTTAACTGTCGGGGGGAAATCACCCCTCCACTTT
NA	TRBV2	few	TRBJ1-1	CASSEQPNTEAFF	TGTGCCAGCAGTGAACAGCCGAACACTGAAGCTTTCTTT
NA	TRBV29-1	NA	TRBJ1-2	CGLNSPNYGYTF	TGCGGGCTAAACAGCCCTAACTATGGCTACACCTTC
NA	TRBV5-1	few	TRBJ1-6	CASSLDGNTGNSPLHF	TGCGCCAGCAGCTTGGATGGGAATACGGGGAATTCACCCCTCCACTTT
TRBD1	TRBV18	NA	TRBJ2-7	CASSPGRGHDEQYF	TGTGCCAGCTCACCAGGCAGGGGGCATGACGAGCAGTACTTC
TRBD1	TRBV29-1	NA	TRBJ2-5	CSAPTGGGGETQYF	TGCAGCGCCCCGACAGGGGGCGGAGGAGAGACCCAGTACTTC
TRBD1	TRBV10-3	few	TRBJ1-1	CATSRTGGEYTEAFF	TGTGCCACATCCAGGACAGGGGGCGAATACACTGAAGCTTTCTTT
TRBD1	TRBV6-1	NA	TRBJ1-2	CASSEAGQVYGYTF	TGTGCCAGCAGTGAAGCAGGACAGGTCTATGGCTACACCTTC
TRBD1	TRBV5-1	few	TRBJ1-2	CASSLAPTGDYGYTF	TGCGCCAGCAGCTTGGCCCCGACAGGGGACTATGGCTACACCTTC
NA	TRBV7-2	few	TRBJ2-1	CASSLVGLSYNEQFF	TGTGCCAGCAGCTTAGTTGGGCTCTCCTACAATGAGCAGTTCTTC
NA	TRBV28	NA	TRBJ1-4	CASSLAARYNEKLFF	TGTGCCAGCAGTTTAGCGGCCAGATATAATGAAAAACTGTTTTTT
TRBD1	TRBV7-6	NA	TRBJ2-5	CASSPRTGQETQYF	TGTGCCAGCAGCCCGCGGACAGGGCAAGAGACCCAGTACTTC
NA	TRBV27	NA	TRBJ2-7	CASSFTGTYEQYF	TGTGCCAGCAGTTTTACGGGCACCTACGAGCAGTACTTC
TRBD1	TRBV5-4	few	TRBJ1-2	CASSSDRVGYGYTF	TGTGCCAGCAGCTCCGACAGGGTTGGTTATGGCTACACCTTC
NA	TRBV10-3	few	TRBJ2-3	CAISGVTLDTQYF	TGTGCCATCAGTGGCGTTACGTTGGATACGCAGTATTTT
NA	TRBV7-7	NA	TRBJ2-1	CASSSPGGEQFF	TGTGCTAGCAGCTCTCCTGGGGGTGAGCAGTTCTTC
NA	TRBV5-6	few	TRBJ2-1	CASSLVGGAWSYNEQFF	TGTGCCAGCAGCTTGGTTGGGGGGGCCTGGTCCTACAATGAGCAGTTCTTC
TRBD1	TRBV7-9	few	TRBJ1-2	CASSGQGNPNAYGYTF	TGTGCCAGCAGCGGACAGGGAAACCCAAACGCCTATGGCTACACCTTC
NA	TRBV10-3	NA	TRBJ1-2	CAIRDSTRDNGYTF	TGTGCCATCAGGGACAGTACAAGAGACAATGGCTACACCTTC
NA	TRBV9	few	TRBJ1-3	CASSSGTVLSGNTIYF	TGTGCCAGCAGCTCAGGGACGGTACTCTCTGGAAACACCATATATTTT
TRBD1	TRBV5-4	few	TRBJ1-1	CASSPGQGNTEAFF	TGTGCCAGCAGCCCGGGACAGGGGAACACTGAAGCTTTCTTT
NA	TRBV11-3	NA	TRBJ2-5	CASGRLGETQYF	TGTGCCAGCGGGCGTTTGGGAGAGACCCAGTACTTC